The present T cell receptor (beta chain) was sequenced within a study of shared clonotypes between healthy human individuals. Note on this clone: Its antigen is not known. At the DNA level, this CDR3 is encoded by other sequences in the same sample as well.

General study findings and limits: A reduction in generation probabilities was seen for non-shared clonotypes relative to those shared by all four donors.

Trimming shortened V by 6 bases and J by 5 bases, and 7 bases separated the two germline ends. The CDR3 covers 11 residues. CDR1 MDHEN and CDR2 SYDVKM come from the germline V gene. Original analysis: There were no quality scores in the junction-only immunoSEQ sequences, so filtering differed. Sequenced by immunoSEQ multiplex PCR; TCRdb stores in-frame clones only, minus some. From that table come the V and J calls and clone size; the DNA was used to work out D and trimming. Of roughly 2.6 million clones in the sample, roughly 92% were seen once. The chain combines TRBV28 with TRBJ1-2; D is unresolved. The sequenced material came from naive CD4+ T cells sorted from blood. Subset in this sample: CD45RA+ positively selected. This sequence was found in a man between 18 and 29 years old in good health. As DNA, the CDR3 is TGTGCCAGCAGCCAAGGGTATGGCTACACCTTC. Its translation is CASSQGYGYTF.